The 7 T cell receptor beta chains below were found in one sample sequenced in a study of T cells in tuberculosis. After thawing and overnight rest, PBMC were stained with GMM-loaded CD1B tetramer, viability dye and anti-CD3 for sorting. The CD1B tetramers carried C32 glucose monomycolate purified from Rhodococcus equi. Clones were read by immunoSEQ multiplex PCR, and TCRdb kept only the in-frame ones, dropping some. The top ten hold roughly 13% of the sample, which has around 60,000 clones, around 86% seen once. The sample taken for sequencing was CD1b-GMM tetramer-negative cells sorted from PBMCs. These receptors came from an adult woman with latent tuberculosis.

The chain has TRBV18 and TRBJ1-5; D is uncertain. Between the trimmed V and J ends, which lost 3 bases and 0 bases, there was a span of 12 bases. The CDR3 totals 16 residues. Germline CDR1 is KGHSH and CDR2 is LQKENI. CDR3 region: CASSPDGLNSNQPQHF. CDR3 bases: TGTGCCAGCTCACCTGACGGACTGAATAGCAATCAGCCCCAGCATTTT.

The chain has TRBV9 and TRBJ1-4, with D perhaps TRBD1 (6 bases). CDR1 and CDR2 (germline): SGDLS, YYNGEE. The CDR3 runs to 16 residues. V gave up 0 bases and J gave up 0 bases, with 9 bases separating them. The CDR3 loop reads CASSVGTAATNEKLFF. The CDR3 region has the DNA TGTGCCAGCAGCGTAGGGACAGCCGCAACTAATGAAAAACTGTTTTTT.

V and J are TRBV29-1 and TRBJ1-1; 9 bases map to TRBD1. Trimming removed 5 bases from V and 0 bases from J; junction bases left unmatched: 7. The CDR3 has 15 residues. CDR1 and CDR2 (germline): SQVTM, ANQGSEA. The CDR3 DNA follows: TGCAGCGTTCACCTTACAGGGGGCGTGAACACTGAAGCTTTCTTT. It is translated as CSVHLTGGVNTEAFF.

The chain combines TRBV19 with TRBJ1-5; 9 bases fit TRBD1. The CDR3 loop spans 17 amino acids. Germline-derived CDR1 and CDR2 are LNHDA and SQIVND (reference sequence). V was clipped by 6 bases and J by 0 bases; unmatched bases: 9. The CDR3 region is CASRRQGDENSNQPQHF. The CDR3 DNA follows: TGTGCCAGTAGGCGACAGGGGGACGAGAATAGCAATCAGCCCCAGCATTTT.

The chain recombines TRBV18 with TRBJ2-3; D possibly corresponds to TRBD1 (5 bases). Germline-derived CDR1 and CDR2 are KGHSH and LQKENI. V lost 4 bases, J lost 3 bases, and 5 bases lay in between. This CDR3 comprises 12 residues. The CDR3 loop reads CASSRQTDTQYF. CDR3 coding DNA: TGTGCCAGCTCACGACAGACAGATACGCAGTATTTT.

CDR3 protein: CASSLGLAGTDTQYF. CDR3 DNA sequence: TGTGCCAGCAGCTTGGGACTAGCGGGCACAGATACGCAGTATTTT. The chain uses TRBV5-4 and TRBJ2-3; 9 nucleotides agree with TRBD2. With 0 bases clipped from V and 1 base from J, the junction kept 0 bases outside the gene matches. CDR1 SGHNT and CDR2 YYREEE come from the germline V gene (reference sequence). This CDR3 region has 15 residues.

This clone showed up just once. The V call is TRBV2, the J call TRBJ1-2, with 8 bases aligning to TRBD1. CDR3 length: 16 amino acids. Germline trimming cut 3 bases from V and 8 bases from J; bases unmatched to any gene: 14. Germline CDR1 SNHLY, CDR2 FYNNEI. CDR3 in amino acids: CASSEEGAGGVGGYTF. CDR3 in DNA: TGTGCCAGCAGTGAGGAGGGGGCAGGGGGCGTCGGCGGCTACACCTTC.